This T cell receptor beta chain was profiled in a study of lymphopenia after photon versus proton radiotherapy. Concerning this clone itself: No antigen is known for it.

The CDR3 extends over 17 amino acids. The junction had 14 bases not matched to a gene; V was cut back by 0 bases and J by 7 bases. CDR1 is GTSNPN, CDR2 SVGIG, per germline (reference sequence). Study-wide results and caveats: A bigger post-nadir fall in TCR diversity correlated inversely with survival time in deceased patients. After lymphocyte nadir, photon-treated repertoires showed oligoclonal expansion, especially CD8+ Temra. Proton therapy kept repertoires fairly stable, unlike photons, which gained effector/memory cells. Only patients who died were analyzed for survival; proton advantage is unproven.

Sequencing was performed with immunoSEQ multiplex PCR; in TCRdb, only in-frame clones are kept and a portion is missing. The sample carries approximately 12,000 clones, approximately 90% recorded once. This sequence was found in a man aged 55 to 69 with pancreatic cancer. The V gene is TRBV30, the J gene TRBJ1-5; 8 nucleotides agree with TRBD1. Sequences were derived from peripheral blood, sampled from a patient treated with photon-based radiotherapy. The CDR3 reads CAWSVRTGTMGRQPQHF. CDR3 DNA: TGTGCCTGGAGTGTACGGACAGGGACGATGGGTCGACAGCCCCAGCATTTT.